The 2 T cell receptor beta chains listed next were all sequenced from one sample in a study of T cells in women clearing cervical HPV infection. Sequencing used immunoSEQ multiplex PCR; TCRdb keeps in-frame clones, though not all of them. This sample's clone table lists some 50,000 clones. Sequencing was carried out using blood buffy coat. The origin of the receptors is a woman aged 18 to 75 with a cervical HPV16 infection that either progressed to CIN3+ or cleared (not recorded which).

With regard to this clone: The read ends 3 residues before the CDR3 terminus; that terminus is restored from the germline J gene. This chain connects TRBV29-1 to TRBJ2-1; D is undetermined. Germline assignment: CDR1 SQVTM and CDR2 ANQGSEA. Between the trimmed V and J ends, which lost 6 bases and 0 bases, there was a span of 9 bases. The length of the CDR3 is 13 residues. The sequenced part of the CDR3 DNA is TGCAGCGTAGTTGTCAGCTCCTACAATGAG. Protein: CSVVVSSYNE. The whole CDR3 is CSVVVSSYNEQFF.

The CDR3 DNA, read in part, is TGTGCCAGCAGCTTATCCGCGGGGGCGGGGAATGAG. Its translation: CASSLSAGAGNE. The whole CDR3 sequence reads CASSLSAGAGNEQFF. V usage is TRBV7-6 and J usage is TRBJ2-1, with D possibly being TRBD2 (7 bases). The read ends 3 residues shy of where the CDR3 ends; the end is completed using the germline J gene. The ends were cut back, 2 bases at V and 7 bases at J, with 15 bases in the middle. In germline, CDR1 is SGHVS, CDR2 FNYEAQ. The CDR3 loop spans 15 amino acids.